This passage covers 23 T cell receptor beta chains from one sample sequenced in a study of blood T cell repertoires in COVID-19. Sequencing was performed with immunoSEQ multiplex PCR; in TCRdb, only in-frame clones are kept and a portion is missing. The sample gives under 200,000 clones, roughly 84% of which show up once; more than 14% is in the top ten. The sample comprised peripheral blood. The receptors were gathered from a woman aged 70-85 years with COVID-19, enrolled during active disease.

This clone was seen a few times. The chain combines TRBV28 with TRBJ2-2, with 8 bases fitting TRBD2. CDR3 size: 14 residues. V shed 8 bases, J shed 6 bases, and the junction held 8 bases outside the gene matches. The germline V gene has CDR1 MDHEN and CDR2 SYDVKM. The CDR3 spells CASGSGSVPGELFF. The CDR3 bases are TGTGCCAGCGGGAGCGGGAGTGTACCCGGGGAGCTGTTTTTT.

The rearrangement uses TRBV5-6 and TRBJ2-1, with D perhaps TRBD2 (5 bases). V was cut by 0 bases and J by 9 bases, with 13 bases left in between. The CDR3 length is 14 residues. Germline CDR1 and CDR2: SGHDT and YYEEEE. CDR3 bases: TGTGCCAGCAGCTTGGATGGTAGCGATGGTGAGCAGTTCTTC. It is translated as CASSLDGSDGEQFF.

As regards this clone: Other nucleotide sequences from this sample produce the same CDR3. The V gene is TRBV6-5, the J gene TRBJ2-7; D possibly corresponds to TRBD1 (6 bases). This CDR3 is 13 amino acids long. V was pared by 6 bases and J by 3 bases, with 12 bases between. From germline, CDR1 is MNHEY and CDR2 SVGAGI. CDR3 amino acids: CASRGDRLYEQYF. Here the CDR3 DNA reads TGTGCCAGCAGGGGAGACAGGCTCTACGAGCAGTACTTC.

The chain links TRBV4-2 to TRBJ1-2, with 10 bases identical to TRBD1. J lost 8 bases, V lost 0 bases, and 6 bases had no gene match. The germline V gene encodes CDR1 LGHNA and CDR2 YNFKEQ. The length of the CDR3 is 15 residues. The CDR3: CASSQDHGQGGGYTF. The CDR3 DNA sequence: TGTGCCAGCAGCCAAGATCACGGACAGGGGGGAGGCTACACCTTC.

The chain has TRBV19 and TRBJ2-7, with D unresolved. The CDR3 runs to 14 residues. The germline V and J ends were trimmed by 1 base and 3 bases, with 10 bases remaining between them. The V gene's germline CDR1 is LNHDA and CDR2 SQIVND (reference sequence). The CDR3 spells CASSIARQNYEQYF. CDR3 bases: TGTGCCAGTAGTATAGCGAGGCAGAACTACGAGCAGTACTTC.

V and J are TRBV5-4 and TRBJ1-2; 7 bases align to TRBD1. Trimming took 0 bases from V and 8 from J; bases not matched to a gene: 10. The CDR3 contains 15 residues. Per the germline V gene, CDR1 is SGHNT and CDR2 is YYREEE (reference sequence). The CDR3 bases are TGTGCCAGCAGCTTGGACAGGGGATCTTTCGGAGGCTACACCTTC. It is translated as CASSLDRGSFGGYTF.

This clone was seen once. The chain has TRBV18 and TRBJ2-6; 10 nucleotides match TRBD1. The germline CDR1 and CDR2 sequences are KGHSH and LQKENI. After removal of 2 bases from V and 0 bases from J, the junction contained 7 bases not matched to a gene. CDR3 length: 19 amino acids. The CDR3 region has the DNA TGTGCCAGCTCACCAACACCGGGACAGGGGCTCTCTGGGGCCAACGTCCTGACTTTC. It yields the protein CASSPTPGQGLSGANVLTF.

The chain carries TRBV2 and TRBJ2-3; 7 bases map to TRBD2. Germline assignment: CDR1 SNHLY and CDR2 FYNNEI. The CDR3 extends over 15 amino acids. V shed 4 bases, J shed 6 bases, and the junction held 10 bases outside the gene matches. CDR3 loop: CASSGRKTSADTQYF. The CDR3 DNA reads TGTGCCAGCAGTGGCCGTAAAACTAGCGCGGATACGCAGTATTTT.

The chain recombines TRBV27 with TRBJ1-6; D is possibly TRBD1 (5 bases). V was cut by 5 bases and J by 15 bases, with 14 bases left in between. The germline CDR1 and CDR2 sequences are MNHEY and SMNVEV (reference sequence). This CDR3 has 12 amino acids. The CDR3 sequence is CASSPQGLNLHF. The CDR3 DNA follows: TGTGCCAGCAGTCCGCAGGGTCTTAACCTCCACTTT.

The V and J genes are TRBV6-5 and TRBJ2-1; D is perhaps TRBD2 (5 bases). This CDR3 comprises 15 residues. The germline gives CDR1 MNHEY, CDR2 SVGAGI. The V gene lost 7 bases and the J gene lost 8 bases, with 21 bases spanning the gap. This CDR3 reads CASTERIQYGDEQFF. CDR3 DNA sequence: TGTGCCAGCACCGAAAGGATACAATACGGGGATGAGCAGTTCTTC.

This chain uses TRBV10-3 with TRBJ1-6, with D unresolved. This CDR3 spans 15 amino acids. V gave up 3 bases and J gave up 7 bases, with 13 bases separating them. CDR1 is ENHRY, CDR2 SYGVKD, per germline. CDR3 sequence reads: CAISDPTETNSPLHF. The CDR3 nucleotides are TGTGCCATCAGTGATCCGACGGAGACCAATTCACCCCTCCACTTT.

Here the CDR3 reads CASSSGQGAGAFF. The CDR3 DNA sequence: TGTGCCAGCAGTTCTGGGCAGGGGGCTGGAGCTTTCTTT. The rearrangement uses TRBV6-5 and TRBJ1-1; 8 bases agree with TRBD1. CDR1 MNHEY and CDR2 SVGAGI come from the germline V gene. V gave up 4 bases and J gave up 10 bases; unmatched junction bases: 8. CDR3 length: 13 residues.

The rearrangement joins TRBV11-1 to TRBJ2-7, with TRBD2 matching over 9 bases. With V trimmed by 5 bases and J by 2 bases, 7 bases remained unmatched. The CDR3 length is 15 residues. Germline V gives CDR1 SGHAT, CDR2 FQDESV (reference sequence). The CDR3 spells CASSTTSGRTYEQYF. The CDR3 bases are TGTGCCAGCAGCACGACTAGCGGTCGTACCTACGAGCAGTACTTC.

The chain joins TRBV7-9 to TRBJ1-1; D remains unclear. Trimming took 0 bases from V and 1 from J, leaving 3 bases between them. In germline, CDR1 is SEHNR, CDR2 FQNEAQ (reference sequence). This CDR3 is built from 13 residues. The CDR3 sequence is CASSLAQNTEAFF. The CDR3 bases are TGTGCCAGCAGCTTAGCACAGAACACTGAAGCTTTCTTT.

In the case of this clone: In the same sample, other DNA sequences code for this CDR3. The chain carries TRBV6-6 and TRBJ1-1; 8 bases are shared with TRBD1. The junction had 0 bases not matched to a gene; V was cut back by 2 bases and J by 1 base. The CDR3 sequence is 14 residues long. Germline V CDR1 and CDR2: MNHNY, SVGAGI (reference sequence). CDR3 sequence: CASSYDRGNTEAFF. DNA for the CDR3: TGTGCCAGCAGTTACGACAGGGGGAACACTGAAGCTTTCTTT.

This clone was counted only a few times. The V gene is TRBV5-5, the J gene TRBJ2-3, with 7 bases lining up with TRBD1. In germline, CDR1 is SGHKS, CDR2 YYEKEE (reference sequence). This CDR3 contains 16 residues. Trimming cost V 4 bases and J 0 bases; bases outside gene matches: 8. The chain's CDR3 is CASSRRTGSSTDTQYF. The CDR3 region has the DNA TGTGCCAGCAGCCGCCGGACAGGCTCTAGCACAGATACGCAGTATTTT.

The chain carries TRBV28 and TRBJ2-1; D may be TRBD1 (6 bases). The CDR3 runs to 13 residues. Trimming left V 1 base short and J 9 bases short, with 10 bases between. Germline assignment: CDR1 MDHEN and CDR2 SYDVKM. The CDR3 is CASSLYRVTEQFF. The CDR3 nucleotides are TGTGCCAGCAGTTTATACAGGGTGACTGAGCAGTTCTTC.

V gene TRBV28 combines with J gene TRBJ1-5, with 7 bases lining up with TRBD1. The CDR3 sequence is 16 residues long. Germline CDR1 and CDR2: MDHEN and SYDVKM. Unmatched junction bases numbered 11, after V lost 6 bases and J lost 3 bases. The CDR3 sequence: CASSPWGQTDNQPQHF. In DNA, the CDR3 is TGTGCCAGCAGCCCCTGGGGACAGACAGACAATCAGCCCCAGCATTTT.

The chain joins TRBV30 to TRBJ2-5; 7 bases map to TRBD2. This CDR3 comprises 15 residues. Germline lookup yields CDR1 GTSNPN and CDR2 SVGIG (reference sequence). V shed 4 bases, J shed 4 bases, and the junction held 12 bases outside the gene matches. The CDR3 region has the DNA TGTGCCTGGACCCCCTATGGCGGGAGAGGAGAGACCCAGTACTTC. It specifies CAWTPYGGRGETQYF.

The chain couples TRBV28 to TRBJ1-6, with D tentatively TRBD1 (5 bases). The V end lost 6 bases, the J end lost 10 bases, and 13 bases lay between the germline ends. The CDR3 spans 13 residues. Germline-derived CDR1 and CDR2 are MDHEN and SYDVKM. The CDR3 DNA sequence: TGTGCCAGCAGGACCATCCAGGGATCACCCCTCCACTTT. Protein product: CASRTIQGSPLHF.

In DNA form, the CDR3 reads TGTGCCAGCAGCCTCCGGGACAGGGGGCGCCCGGGACTCCGCACAGATACGCAGTATTTT. Its translation: CASSLRDRGRPGLRTDTQYF. This chain connects TRBV3-1 (or the pseudogene TRBV3-2) to TRBJ2-3, with 12 bases fitting TRBD1. The trim removed 4 bases at V and 1 base at J, leaving 15 bases unmatched. The CDR3 loop spans 20 amino acids. Germline V gene sequence: CDR1 LGHDT, CDR2 YNNKEL (reference sequence).

The CDR3: CASSQVPGKETQYF. CDR3 DNA sequence: TGTGCCAGCAGCCAAGTCCCGGGGAAAGAGACCCAGTACTTC. The chain links TRBV28 to TRBJ2-5, with D tentatively TRBD2 (5 bases). The V end lost 6 bases, the J end lost 3 bases, and 14 bases lay between the germline ends. From germline, CDR1 is MDHEN and CDR2 SYDVKM. CDR3 size: 14 residues.

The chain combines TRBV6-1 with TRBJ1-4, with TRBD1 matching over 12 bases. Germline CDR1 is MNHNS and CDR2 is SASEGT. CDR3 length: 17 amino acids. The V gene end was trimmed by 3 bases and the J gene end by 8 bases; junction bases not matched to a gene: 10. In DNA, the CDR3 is TGTGCCAGCAGTGATAACCCCCCCGGGACAGGGGGCGAAAAACTGTTTTTT. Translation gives CASSDNPPGTGGEKLFF.